The 6 T cell receptor beta chains below were found in one sample sequenced in a study of T cell responses to AZD1222 COVID-19 vaccine. Repertoires were generated with immunoSEQ multiplex PCR, while TCRdb's copy carries only in-frame clones and drops some. The profile shows roughly 120,000 clones, 92% of them singletons. The specimen comprised peripheral blood, sampled on day 0 of AZD1222 vaccination. The source of these receptors is an adult in good health.

The rearrangement uses TRBV18 and TRBJ2-5, with TRBD1 identical over 7 bases. This CDR3 has 14 amino acids. The germline gives CDR1 KGHSH, CDR2 LQKENI. The junction had 5 bases not matched to a gene; V was cut back by 3 bases and J by 4 bases. This chain's CDR3 is CASSPTGERETQYF. The CDR3 DNA is TGTGCCAGCTCACCTACAGGGGAGAGAGAGACCCAGTACTTC. The full variable domain, with the rest looked up from reference TRBV18 and TRBJ2-5, is NAGVMQNPRHLVRRRGQEARLRCSPMKGHSHVYWYRQLPEEGLKFMVYLQKENIIDESGMPKERFSAEFPKEGPSILRIQQVVRGDSAAYFCASSPTGERETQYFGPGTRLLVL.

The chain recombines TRBV29-1 with TRBJ2-5, with 12 bases identical to TRBD2. V trimming: 3 bases; J trimming: 4 bases; junction bases outside the gene matches: 12. From germline, CDR1 is SQVTM and CDR2 ANQGSEA. The CDR3 has 17 residues. CDR3 coding DNA: TGCAGCGTTGAGACCCCTGGACTAGCGGGATGGGCAGAGACCCAGTACTTC. As protein: CSVETPGLAGWAETQYF.

This chain links TRBV7-6 with TRBJ2-7, with 9 bases that match TRBD1. The V gene's germline CDR1 is SGHVS and CDR2 FNYEAQ. Trimming removed 5 bases from V and 7 bases from J; junction bases left unmatched: 9. The CDR3 runs 14 residues. The CDR3 sequence: CASSVGDRAREQYF. The CDR3 DNA follows: TGTGCCAGCAGCGTTGGGGACAGGGCCCGAGAGCAGTACTTC. Supplemented by reference TRBV7-6 and TRBJ2-7, the full variable domain reads GAGVSQSPRYKVTKRGQDVALRCDPISGHVSLYWYRQALGQGPEFLTYFNYEAQQDKSGLPNDRFSAERPEGSISTLTIQRTEQRDSAMYRCASSVGDRAREQYFGPGTRLTVT.

DNA of the CDR3: TGTGCCAGCAGCTTAGGATCTACAACGAACACCGGGGAGCTGTTTTTT. Translation: CASSLGSTTNTGELFF. V is TRBV7-9 and J is TRBJ2-2; D gene ambiguous. This CDR3 has 16 amino acids. Germline loops: CDR1 SEHNR, CDR2 FQNEAQ (reference sequence). V was cut by 1 base and J by 0 bases, with 9 bases left in between.

The chain uses TRBV6-2 or TRBV6-3 and TRBJ2-7, with 9 positions matching TRBD2. J gave up 0 bases and V 2 bases, and 8 bases lay outside the gene matches. The CDR3 length is 17 residues. The germline gives CDR1 MNHEY, CDR2 SVGEGT. Written as DNA, the CDR3 is TGTGCCAGCAGTTACGGGCGGGGGGGCGTCGGCTCCTACGAGCAGTACTTC. This codes for CASSYGRGGVGSYEQYF.

V usage is TRBV28 and J usage is TRBJ1-5; D is undetermined. This CDR3 has 17 amino acids. The ends were cut back, 4 bases at V and 0 bases at J, with 16 bases in the middle. The germline V gene has CDR1 MDHEN and CDR2 SYDVKM. The CDR3 DNA reads as TGTGCCAGCAGTTCACCTGGTTCACCTAATAGCAATCAGCCCCAGCATTTT. Its translation: CASSSPGSPNSNQPQHF.